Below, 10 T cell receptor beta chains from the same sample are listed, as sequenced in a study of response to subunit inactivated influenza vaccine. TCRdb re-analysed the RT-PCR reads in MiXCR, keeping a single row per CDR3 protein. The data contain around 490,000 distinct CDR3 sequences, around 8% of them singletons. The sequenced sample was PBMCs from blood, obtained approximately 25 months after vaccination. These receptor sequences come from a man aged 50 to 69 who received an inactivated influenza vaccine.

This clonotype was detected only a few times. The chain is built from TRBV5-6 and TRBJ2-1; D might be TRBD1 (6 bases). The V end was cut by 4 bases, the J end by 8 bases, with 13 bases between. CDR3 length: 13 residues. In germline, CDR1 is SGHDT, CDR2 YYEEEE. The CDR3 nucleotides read TGTGCCAGCAGCAAGGACAGAGTACATGAGCAGTTCTTC. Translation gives CASSKDRVHEQFF.

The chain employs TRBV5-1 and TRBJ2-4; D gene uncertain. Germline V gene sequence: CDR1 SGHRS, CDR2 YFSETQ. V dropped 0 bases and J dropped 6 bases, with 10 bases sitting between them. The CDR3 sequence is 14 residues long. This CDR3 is CASSLEPNRNIQYF. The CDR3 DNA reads TGCGCCAGCAGCTTGGAGCCTAATAGAAACATTCAGTACTTC.

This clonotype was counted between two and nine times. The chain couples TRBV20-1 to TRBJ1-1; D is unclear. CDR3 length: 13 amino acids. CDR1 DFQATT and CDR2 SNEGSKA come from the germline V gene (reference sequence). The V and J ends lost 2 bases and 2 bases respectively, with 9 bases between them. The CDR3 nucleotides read TGCAGTGCTAGACAGGACTTAAACACTGAAGCTTTCTTT. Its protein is CSARQDLNTEAFF.

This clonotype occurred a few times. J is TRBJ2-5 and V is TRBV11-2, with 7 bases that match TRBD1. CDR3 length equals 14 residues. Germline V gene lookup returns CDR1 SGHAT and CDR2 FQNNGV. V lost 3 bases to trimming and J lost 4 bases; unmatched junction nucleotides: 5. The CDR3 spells CASSFQGVLETQYF. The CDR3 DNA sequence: TGTGCCAGCAGCTTTCAGGGGGTGCTAGAGACCCAGTACTTC.

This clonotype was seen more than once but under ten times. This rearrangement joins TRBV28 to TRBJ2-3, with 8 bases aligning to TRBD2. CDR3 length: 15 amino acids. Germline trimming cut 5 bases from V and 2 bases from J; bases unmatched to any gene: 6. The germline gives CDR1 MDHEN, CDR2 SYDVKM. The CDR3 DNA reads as TGTGCCAGCAGTCTCAGCGGGGGAGACACAGATACGCAGTATTTT. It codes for CASSLSGGDTDTQYF.

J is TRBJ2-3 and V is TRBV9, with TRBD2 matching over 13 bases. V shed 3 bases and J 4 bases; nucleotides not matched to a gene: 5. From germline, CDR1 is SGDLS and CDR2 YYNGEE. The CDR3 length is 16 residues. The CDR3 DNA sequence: TGTGCCAGCAGCGCCCCTGGACTAGCGGGGGCAGATACGCAGTATTTT. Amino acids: CASSAPGLAGADTQYF.

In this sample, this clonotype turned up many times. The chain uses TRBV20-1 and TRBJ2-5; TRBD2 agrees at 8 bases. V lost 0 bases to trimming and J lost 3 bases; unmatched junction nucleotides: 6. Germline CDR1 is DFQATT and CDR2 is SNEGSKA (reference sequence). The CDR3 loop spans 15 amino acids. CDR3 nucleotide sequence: TGCAGTGCTAGAGATTCAACTAGCGGAAAAGAGACCCAGTACTTC. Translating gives CSARDSTSGKETQYF.

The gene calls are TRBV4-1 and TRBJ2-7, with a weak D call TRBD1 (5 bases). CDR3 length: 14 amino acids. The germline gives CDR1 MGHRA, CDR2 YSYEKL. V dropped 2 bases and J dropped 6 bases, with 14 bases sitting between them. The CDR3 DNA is TGCGCCAGCAGCCAATTCTCGACAGAAACCGAGCAGTACTTC. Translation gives CASSQFSTETEQYF.

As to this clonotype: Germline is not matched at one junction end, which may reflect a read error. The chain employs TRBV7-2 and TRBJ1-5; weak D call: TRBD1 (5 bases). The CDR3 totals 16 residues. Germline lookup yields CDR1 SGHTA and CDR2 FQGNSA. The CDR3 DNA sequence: TGTGCCAGCAGCTTAGCGCTCCCAGGGCGAAATCAGCCCCATCATTTT. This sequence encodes CASSLALPGRNQPHHF.

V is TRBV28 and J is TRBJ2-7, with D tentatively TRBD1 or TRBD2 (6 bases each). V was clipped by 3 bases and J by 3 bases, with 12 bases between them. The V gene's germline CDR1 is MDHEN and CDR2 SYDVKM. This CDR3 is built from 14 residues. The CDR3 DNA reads TGTGCCAGCAGTTTCCGGGGGCAGGGCTACGAGCAGTACTTC. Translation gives CASSFRGQGYEQYF.